This is a list of T cell receptor beta chains from one sample in a study of cytomegalovirus exposure and HLA in healthy donors. TCRdb's copy holds only in-frame clones and misses some; the assay was immunoSEQ multiplex PCR. The table has 120,000 to 150,000 clones, around 59% seen once; the top ten hold approximately 1.7%. Sequenced sample: PBMCs. These receptor sequences come from a male donor in good health and CMV-seronegative. Each CDR3 is given with its conserved first and last residue. A D gene is named only where the DNA matches it firmly. Part of the rows lack a size; the others show once, few, many or a class for expanded clones.

j_call,d_call,clone_size,v_call,cdr3_nt,cdr3_aa
TRBJ1-4,-,once,TRBV2,TGTGCCAGCAGCCCGGCTTCGAGGGGGTCTGAAAAATTGTTTTTT,CASSPASRGSEKLFF
TRBJ1-4,-,-,TRBV5-6,TGTGCCAGCAGCTGGCGGTGGGAGGGCGGAAAACTGTTTTTT,CASSWRWEGGKLFF
TRBJ1-2,-,-,TRBV2,TGTGCCAGCATGAGGGCAAATGGCTACACCTTC,CASMRANGYTF
TRBJ2-2,-,-,TRBV19,TGTGCCAGTAGAACGGGGCAGGGGACCGGGGAGCTGTTTTTT,CASRTGQGTGELFF
TRBJ2-2,-,-,TRBV5-1,TGCGCCAGCAGCTTGTCGGCCAGGGGAGCCGGGGAGCTGTTTTTT,CASSLSARGAGELFF
TRBJ1-3,-,-,TRBV7-8,TGTGCCAGCAGCTTACCGGGGGGGCGCGGAAACACCATATATTTT,CASSLPGGRGNTIYF
TRBJ1-1,TRBD1,-,TRBV5-6,TGTGCCAGCAGCACGTGGACAGGGGGGGGCGTTGTTGAAGCTTTCTTT,CASSTWTGGGVVEAFF
TRBJ1-1,TRBD1,-,TRBV18,TGTGCCAGCTCACCATTCGCCGGGACAGGGGGTGGAGGTGAAGCTTTCTTT,CASSPFAGTGGGGEAFF
TRBJ1-5,-,-,TRBV19,TGTGCCAGTAGTATGGCATTCGATCAGCCCCAGCATTTT,CASSMAFDQPQHF
TRBJ1-3,TRBD1,-,TRBV9,TGTGCCAGCAGCGGAGGGACAGGTACTCCTGGAAACACCATATATTTT,CASSGGTGTPGNTIYF
TRBJ2-5,-,-,TRBV7-2,TGTGCCAGCAGCTTAGGCAGCCAAGAGACCCAGTACTTC,CASSLGSQETQYF
TRBJ2-1,-,-,TRBV13,TGTGCCAGCAGCTTAGATTCTTTTTTTGTCGGGGGTCACACCAATGAGCAGTTCTTC,CASSLDSFFVGGHTNEQFF
TRBJ1-2,-,-,TRBV29-1,TGCAGCGTTGAAGCAGGGTTTGGCTACACCTTC,CSVEAGFGYTF
TRBJ1-2,-,-,TRBV19,TGTGCCAGTATGATAGGTCGAGGCTATGGCTACACCTTC,CASMIGRGYGYTF
TRBJ1-6,-,once,TRBV7-9,TGTGCCAGCAGCTTACAACAGTATAATTCACCCCTCCACTTT,CASSLQQYNSPLHF
TRBJ1-5,-,-,TRBV4-3,TGCGCCAGCAGCCAAGACTACACAGTTCTATCTTACCAGCCCCAGCATTTT,CASSQDYTVLSYQPQHF
TRBJ2-5,TRBD2,-,TRBV5-4,TGTGCCAGCAGCCCGACAGCGGGGGGGCGACAAGAGACCCAGTACTTC,CASSPTAGGRQETQYF
TRBJ2-3,-,-,TRBV7-6,TGTGCCAGCAGCACAGGCCCTGAAGCAGATGCGCAGTATTTT,CASSTGPEADAQYF
TRBJ2-1,TRBD1,-,TRBV2,TGTGCCAGCGGACGACAGGGAGCCTACAATGAGCAGTTCTTC,CASGRQGAYNEQFF
TRBJ1-1,-,-,TRBV6-5,TGTGCCAGCAGCTCAAACTCCAGGGGTTACACTGAAGCTTTCTTT,CASSSNSRGYTEAFF
TRBJ2-3,TRBD1,-,TRBV5-6,TGTGCCAGCAGCTTGAGGGGGCCCACAGATACGCAGTATTTT,CASSLRGPTDTQYF
TRBJ1-6,TRBD1,-,TRBV7-3,TGTGCCAGCAGTAAATTTGGGACTGGACAGGGAAATTCACCCCTCCACTTT,CASSKFGTGQGNSPLHF
TRBJ1-2,-,-,TRBV4-2,TGTGCCAGCAGCCAAGATTATCCAGGGGAGGGCGGCTACACCTTC,CASSQDYPGEGGYTF
TRBJ1-2,-,-,TRBV11-2,TGTGCCAGCAGCCCAGGGTGGGAATTCTATGGCTACACCTTC,CASSPGWEFYGYTF